Presented here are 9 T cell receptor beta chains from one specimen sequenced in a study of blood T cell repertoires in COVID-19. Assay used: immunoSEQ multiplex PCR; TCRdb lists only in-frame clones, some missing. The data hold approximately 160,000 clones, with approximately 80% observed a single time. Material for sequencing was peripheral blood. These receptors all come from a woman in her fifties or sixties with acute or convalescent COVID-19.

This chain uses TRBV5-1 with TRBJ2-7, with 8 nucleotides matching TRBD1. V lost 5 bases, J lost 0 bases, and 4 bases stayed unmatched. CDR1 and CDR2 from the germline V gene are SGHRS and YFSETQ. This CDR3 is 14 amino acids long. The CDR3 sequence: CASSQTGGSYEQYF. The DNA for the CDR3 is TGCGCCAGCAGTCAAACAGGGGGCTCCTACGAGCAGTACTTC.

This sequence joins TRBV12-5 and TRBJ2-5, with D perhaps matching TRBD2 (6 bases). Deletions cut 7 bases from V and 4 bases from J, with 13 bases between. Germline CDR1 LGHNT, CDR2 FRNRAP. The CDR3 spans 13 residues. The CDR3 sequence is CASAHPRGETQYF. DNA for the CDR3: TGTGCTAGTGCCCACCCGCGGGGAGAGACCCAGTACTTC.

This clone occurred a few times. The V gene is TRBV5-1, the J gene TRBJ2-7; D is perhaps TRBD1 (5 bases). V was pared by 1 base and J by 6 bases, with 14 bases between. Germline values: CDR1 SGHRS, CDR2 YFSETQ. This CDR3 is 14 amino acids long. The CDR3 bases are TGCGCCAGCAGCTTGTGGGTAGGCGACAGCGAGCAGTACTTC. This translates into CASSLWVGDSEQYF.

This clone was observed a few times. This chain links TRBV10-2 with TRBJ2-7; tentatively, D is TRBD1 (6 bases). Trimming left V 5 bases short and J 7 bases short, with 15 bases between. The length of the CDR3 is 13 residues. Germline V gene lookup returns CDR1 WSHSY and CDR2 SAAADI. CDR3 amino acids: CASSFFRGREQYF. DNA for the CDR3: TGCGCCAGCAGTTTCTTCAGGGGAAGGGAGCAGTACTTC.

V gene TRBV5-1 combines with J gene TRBJ2-7; a possible D gene is TRBD2 (7 bases). This CDR3 is 14 amino acids long. The germline gives CDR1 SGHRS, CDR2 YFSETQ. Trimming took off 2 bases at V and 5 bases at J, with 14 bases between the two ends. CDR3 nucleotide sequence: TGCGCCAGCAGCTTTTCGGGGGGCGTCAACGAGCAGTACTTC. This sequence encodes CASSFSGGVNEQYF.

The CDR3 here is CASSMDRKNQPQHF. The DNA for the CDR3 is TGTGCCAGCAGTATGGACAGGAAGAATCAGCCCCAGCATTTT. The chain combines TRBV6-5 with TRBJ1-5, with 7 bases that match TRBD1. With 5 bases clipped from V and 4 bases from J, the junction kept 5 bases outside the gene matches. Germline lookup yields CDR1 MNHEY and CDR2 SVGAGI. CDR3 length: 14 residues.

The J gene is TRBJ2-5, the V gene TRBV6-5; TRBD2 aligns across 8 bases. CDR1 MNHEY and CDR2 SVGAGI come from the germline V gene. This CDR3 has 16 amino acids. V shed 4 bases, J shed 1 base, and the junction held 8 bases outside the gene matches. CDR3 DNA: TGTGCCAGCAGTTCGCTGACTAGCGCCCTCCAAGAGACCCAGTACTTC. It is translated as CASSSLTSALQETQYF.

The chain has TRBV6-5 and TRBJ1-6; TRBD1 aligns across 8 bases. The V and J ends lost 6 bases and 4 bases, in that order; junction bases with no gene match: 8. The germline V gene has CDR1 MNHEY and CDR2 SVGAGI. The length of the CDR3 is 16 residues. CDR3 in amino acids: CASSYGQGAYNSPLHF. CDR3 nucleotides: TGTGCCAGCAGCTACGGTCAGGGGGCGTATAATTCACCCCTCCACTTT.

V is TRBV4-1 and J is TRBJ2-1, with 10 bases aligning to TRBD2. Germline V gives CDR1 MGHRA, CDR2 YSYEKL. J gave up 6 bases and V 4 bases, and 3 bases lay outside the gene matches. The CDR3 extends over 14 amino acids. CDR3 loop: CASSPGLASNEQFF. The CDR3, as DNA: TGCGCCAGCAGCCCGGGACTAGCGAGCAATGAGCAGTTCTTC.